This paragraph covers one TCR beta chain sequence. Stated time point: newly diagnosed, previously untreated cHL patient sample. Magnetic negative selection purified CD4+ T cells from thawed PBMCs. Trimming removed 4 bases at V and 0 bases at J, with 9 bases between. The germline V gene has CDR1 MNHEY and CDR2 SVGAGI. The length of the CDR3 is 14 residues. The data stem from a study of PD-1 blockade in classical Hodgkin lymphoma. Measured with immunoSEQ multiplex PCR; TCRdb has only the in-frame clones, and not every one. The data contain about 22,000 clones, approximately 89% of them singletons. Sequencing used CD4+ T cells from blood. The chain has TRBV6-5 and TRBJ1-1; D is possibly TRBD1 (5 bases). This clonotype was sampled from a human donor with classical Hodgkin lymphoma. The CDR3 coding sequence is TGTGCCAGCAGTTCTTACAGGATGAACACTGAAGCTTTCTTT. As protein: CASSSYRMNTEAFF.